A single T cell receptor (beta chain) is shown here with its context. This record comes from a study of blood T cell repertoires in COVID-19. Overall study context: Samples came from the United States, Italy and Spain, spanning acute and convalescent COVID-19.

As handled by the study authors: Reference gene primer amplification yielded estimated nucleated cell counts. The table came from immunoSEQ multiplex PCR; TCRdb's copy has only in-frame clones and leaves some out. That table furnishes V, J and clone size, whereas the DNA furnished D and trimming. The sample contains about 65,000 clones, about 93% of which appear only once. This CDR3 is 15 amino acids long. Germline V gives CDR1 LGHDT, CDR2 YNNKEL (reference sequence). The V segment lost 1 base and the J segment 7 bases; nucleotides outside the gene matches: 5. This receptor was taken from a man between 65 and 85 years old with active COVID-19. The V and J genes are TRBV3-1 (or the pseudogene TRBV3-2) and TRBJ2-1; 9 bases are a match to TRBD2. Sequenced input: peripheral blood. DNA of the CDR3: TGTGCCAGCAGCCAAGCGGTAGCGGGGGTGAATGAGCAGTTCTTC. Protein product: CASSQAVAGVNEQFF.